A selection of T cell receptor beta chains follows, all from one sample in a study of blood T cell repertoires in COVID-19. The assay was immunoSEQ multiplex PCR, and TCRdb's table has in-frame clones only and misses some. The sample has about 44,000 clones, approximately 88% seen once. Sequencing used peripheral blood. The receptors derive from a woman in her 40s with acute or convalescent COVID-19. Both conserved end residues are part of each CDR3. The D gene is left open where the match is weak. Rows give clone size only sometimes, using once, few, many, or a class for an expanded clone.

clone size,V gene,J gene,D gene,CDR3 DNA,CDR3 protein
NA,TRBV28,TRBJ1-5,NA,TGTGCCAGCAGTTACGTGATAAGGGGTAATCAGCCCCAGCATTTT,CASSYVIRGNQPQHF
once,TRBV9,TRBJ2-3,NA,TGTGCCAGCAGCGTAGCTTCAGCGGCGGGACTTAGCACAGATACGCAGTATTTT,CASSVASAAGLSTDTQYF
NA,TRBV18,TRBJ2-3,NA,TGTGCCAGCTCACCCCAAACAGATACGCAGTATTTT,CASSPQTDTQYF
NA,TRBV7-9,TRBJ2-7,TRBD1,TGTGCCAGCAGCTTACCAGGGGGCGAAGACGAGCAGTACTTC,CASSLPGGEDEQYF
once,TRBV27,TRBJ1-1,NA,TGTGCCAGCAGACCCTTACCCCGATCCCCAGCGGGTCCTACTGAAGCTTTCTTT,CASRPLPRSPAGPTEAFF
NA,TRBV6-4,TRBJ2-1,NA,TGTGCCAGCAGTGACTCAGGGGGAGCAGGTGAGCAGTTCTTC,CASSDSGGAGEQFF
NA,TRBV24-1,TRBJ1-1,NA,TGTGCCACCAGTGATCCGGGGGGGATAGACACTGAAGCTTTCTTT,CATSDPGGIDTEAFF
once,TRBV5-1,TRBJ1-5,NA,TGCGCCAGCAGCCCGGACGGGATTAATCAGCCCCAGCATTTT,CASSPDGINQPQHF
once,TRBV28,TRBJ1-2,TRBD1,TGTGCCAGCAGCACAGGGGGGGGTTACTATGGCTACACCTTC,CASSTGGGYYGYTF
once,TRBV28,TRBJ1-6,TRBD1,TGTGCCAGCAGGTCACAGGGGGCGGATTCACCCCTCCACTTT,CASRSQGADSPLHF
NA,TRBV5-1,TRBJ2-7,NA,TGCGCCAGCAGCTTGGACAGTCCTACCCACTACGAGCAGTACTTC,CASSLDSPTHYEQYF
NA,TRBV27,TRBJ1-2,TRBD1,TGTGCCAGCAGTTTAGGGACAGGCAACTATGGCTACACCTTC,CASSLGTGNYGYTF
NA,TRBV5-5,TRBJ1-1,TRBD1,TGTGCCAGCAGCTTGCAAGTGAGGTGGACAGGTGTGGGAGCTTTCTTT,CASSLQVRWTGVGAFF
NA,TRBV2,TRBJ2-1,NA,TGTGCCAGCAGTGAAGTCGCAGGTGGCAATGAGCAGTTCTTC,CASSEVAGGNEQFF
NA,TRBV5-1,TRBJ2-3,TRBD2,TGCGCCAGCAGCTTGGGACTAGCATTTTCTGCAGATACGCAGTATTTT,CASSLGLAFSADTQYF
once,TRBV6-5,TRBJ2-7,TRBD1,TGTGCCAGCACCTCGGCGGACAGGGTTGCCCACGAGCAGTACTTC,CASTSADRVAHEQYF
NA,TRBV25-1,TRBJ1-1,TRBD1,TGTGCCAGCAGTGACAGGCCGGACAGGGGGGCTCTTGAAGCTTTCTTT,CASSDRPDRGALEAFF
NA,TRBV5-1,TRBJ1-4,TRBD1,TGCGCCAGCAGCTTGGGGGACAGTGCAACTAATGAAAAACTGTTTTTT,CASSLGDSATNEKLFF
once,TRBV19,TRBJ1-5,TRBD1,TGTGCCAGTAAAGACAGGGCTTTGGACAATCAGCCCCAGCATTTT,CASKDRALDNQPQHF
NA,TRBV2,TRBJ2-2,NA,TGTGCCAGCAGTGAAGTGACATCGAACACCGGGGAGCTGTTTTTT,CASSEVTSNTGELFF
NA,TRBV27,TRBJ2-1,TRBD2,TGTGCCAGCAGTTTTGCGGGGGGATACAATGAGCAGTTCTTC,CASSFAGGYNEQFF
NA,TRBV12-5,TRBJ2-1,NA,TGTGCTAGTGGTTTGGGGGGCGTTGTTGATGCTGAGCAGTTCTTC,CASGLGGVVDAEQFF
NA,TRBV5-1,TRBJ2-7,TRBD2,TGCGCCAGCAGCTCCCAAACGCAGTCATCCGGGACTAGAGCGCTCGAGCAGTACTTC,CASSSQTQSSGTRALEQYF
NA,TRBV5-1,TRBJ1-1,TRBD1,TGCGCCAGCAGCGCGGGACAGGGAGGGACTGAAGCTTTCTTT,CASSAGQGGTEAFF
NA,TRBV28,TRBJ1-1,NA,TGTGCCAGCAGTTTATACATTGAAGCTTTCTTT,CASSLYIEAFF
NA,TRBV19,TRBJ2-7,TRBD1,TGTGCCAGTAGTGGGGGACAGGGAAGGAACGAGCAGTACTTC,CASSGGQGRNEQYF
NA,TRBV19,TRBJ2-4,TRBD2,TGTGCCAGTAGTGTTCCAGGTGGGAGGGGTGCCAAAAACATTCAGTACTTC,CASSVPGGRGAKNIQYF
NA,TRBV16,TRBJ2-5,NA,TGTGCCAGCAGATCTACAGGGTCCATGGCCCAGTACTTC,CASRSTGSMAQYF
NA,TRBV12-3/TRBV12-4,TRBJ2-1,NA,TGTGCCAGCAGTTTCCGGAATGAGCAGTTCTTC,CASSFRNEQFF